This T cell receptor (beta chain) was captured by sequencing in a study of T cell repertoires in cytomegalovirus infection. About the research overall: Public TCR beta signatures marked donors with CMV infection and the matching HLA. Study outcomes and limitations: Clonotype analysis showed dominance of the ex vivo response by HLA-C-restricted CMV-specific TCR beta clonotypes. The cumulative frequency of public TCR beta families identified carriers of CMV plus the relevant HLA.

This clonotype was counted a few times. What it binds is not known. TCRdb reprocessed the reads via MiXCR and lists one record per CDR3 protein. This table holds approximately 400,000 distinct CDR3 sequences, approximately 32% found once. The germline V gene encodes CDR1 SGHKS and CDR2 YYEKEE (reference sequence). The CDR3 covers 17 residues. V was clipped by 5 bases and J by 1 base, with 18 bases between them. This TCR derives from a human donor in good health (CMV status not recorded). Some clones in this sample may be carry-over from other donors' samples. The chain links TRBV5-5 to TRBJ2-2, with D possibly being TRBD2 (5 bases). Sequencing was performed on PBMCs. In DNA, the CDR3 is TGTGCCAGCAGGTTTTCCCCTACCGGACTGAACACCGGGGAGCTGTTTTTT. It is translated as CASRFSPTGLNTGELFF.